This entry lists 28 T cell receptor beta chains sequenced from one sample in a study of early T cells in non-severe SARS-CoV-2 infection. TCRdb called the 5' RACE reads again in MiXCR, with one record for every CDR3 protein. The sample contains tens of thousands of distinct CDR3 sequences, about 9.1% of which appear only once. This specimen was whole blood, taken at baseline. The receptors come from an adult who was a healthcare worker with PCR-confirmed SARS-CoV-2 infection or an uninfected control (not recorded which).

This clonotype was recorded many times. This chain links TRBV4-1 with TRBJ1-2, with D unresolved. This CDR3 spans 13 amino acids. V lost 1 base and J 6 bases, leaving 9 bases between the germline ends. Germline CDR1 and CDR2: MGHRA and YSYEKL. CDR3 DNA sequence: TGCGCCAGCAGCCAAGGATACGGGGATGGCTACACCTTC. Translated: CASSQGYGDGYTF.

This clonotype showed up just a few times. CDR3 amino acids: CASSLTGAGANVLTF. For the CDR3, the DNA is TGTGCCAGCAGCCTTACAGGTGCTGGGGCCAACGTCCTGACTTTC. The chain is built from TRBV6-2 or TRBV6-3 and TRBJ2-6, with D possibly TRBD1 on 5 matching bases. This CDR3 contains 15 residues. Germline V gene data show CDR1 as MNHEY and CDR2 as SVGEGT. Trimming pared 6 bases from V and 2 bases from J, leaving 11 bases between.

This clonotype was seen repeatedly, ten times or more. The chain couples TRBV28 to TRBJ1-5; D unresolved. Germline lookup yields CDR1 MDHEN and CDR2 SYDVKM. The CDR3 runs 12 residues. The V end was cut by 6 bases, the J end by 7 bases, with 10 bases between. The CDR3 loop is CASSDHGQPQHF. The CDR3 DNA sequence: TGTGCCAGCAGCGACCATGGACAGCCCCAGCATTTT.

A few counts support this clonotype. This chain joins TRBV29-1 and TRBJ2-1, with a weak D call TRBD2 (6 bases). From germline, CDR1 is SQVTM and CDR2 ANQGSEA. This CDR3 contains 12 residues. Between the trimmed V and J ends, which lost 1 base and 7 bases, there was a span of 8 bases. Here the CDR3 DNA reads TGCAGCGTTGAAGTAGGGAGGAATGAGCAGTTCTTC. Translating it yields CSVEVGRNEQFF.

This clonotype was observed at least ten times. The chain combines TRBV3-1 with TRBJ2-1; no clear D gene. Germline loops: CDR1 LGHDT, CDR2 YNNKEL (reference sequence). V was shortened by 4 bases and J by 2 bases, with 12 bases between the two germline ends. This CDR3 spans 15 amino acids. CDR3 DNA sequence: TGTGCCAGCAGCCTAGCTGGCGGAACCTACAATGAGCAGTTCTTC. Amino acids: CASSLAGGTYNEQFF.

The chain uses TRBV28 and TRBJ2-7; 10 bases line up with TRBD2. This CDR3 has 17 residues. Germline CDR1 is MDHEN and CDR2 is SYDVKM. Germline trimming cut 2 bases from V and 1 base from J; bases unmatched to any gene: 8. The CDR3 DNA reads as TGTGCCAGCAGTTTACTAAGCTTAGCGGGAGGATCCTACGAGCAGTACTTC. Translation gives CASSLLSLAGGSYEQYF.

As for this clonotype: A much larger clone lies a single base off, so this may be a read error. The rearrangement uses TRBV29-1 and TRBJ2-5, with 8 nucleotides matching TRBD1. This CDR3 is built from 12 residues. Germline lookup yields CDR1 SQVTM and CDR2 ANQGSEA. V lost 7 bases and J lost 3; bases outside the gene matches: 4. Here the CDR3 reads CSGDRGEETQYF. The CDR3, as DNA: TGCAGCGGCGACAGGGGTGAAGAGACCCAGTACTTC.

The rearrangement joins TRBV7-8 to TRBJ1-2, with a possible D match to TRBD1 (5 bases). Germline lookup yields CDR1 SGHVS and CDR2 FQNEAQ. The CDR3 length is 13 residues. Trimming shortened V by 2 bases and J by 7 bases, and 11 bases separated the two germline ends. The CDR3 nucleotides read TGTGCCAGCAGCTTAATACTGGGACGTGGCTACACCTTC. Translating gives CASSLILGRGYTF.

This clonotype was detected ten times or more. The V call is TRBV7-9, the J call TRBJ2-3, with 11 positions matching TRBD2. The length of the CDR3 is 17 residues. V dropped 6 bases and J dropped 3; count of bases not matched to a gene: 11. From germline, CDR1 is SEHNR and CDR2 FQNEAQ (reference sequence). The CDR3 sequence is CASRVGLAVLQTDTQYF. The DNA for the CDR3 is TGTGCCAGCAGAGTGGGACTAGCGGTACTACAGACAGATACGCAGTATTTT.

The chain recombines TRBV7-2 with TRBJ2-5; D may correspond to TRBD1 or TRBD2 (5 bases each). V lost 5 bases and J lost 2, with 21 bases in between. Germline loops: CDR1 SGHTA, CDR2 FQGNSA. The CDR3 length is 17 residues. The CDR3 coding sequence is TGTGCCAGCAGCGGGACGATGAAAGTCCCACGTCAAGAGACCCAGTACTTC. Its protein product is CASSGTMKVPRQETQYF.

V is TRBV20-1 and J is TRBJ2-7; 7 bases are shared with TRBD1. V lost 3 bases to trimming and J lost 0 bases; unmatched junction nucleotides: 8. Germline assignment: CDR1 DFQATT and CDR2 SNEGSKA (reference sequence). The CDR3 spans 15 residues. The CDR3 here is CSARPPDRFSYEQYF. The CDR3 coding sequence is TGCAGTGCTAGGCCCCCGGACAGGTTCTCCTACGAGCAGTACTTC.

This clonotype was recorded at least ten times. This sequence joins TRBV12-3 or TRBV12-4 and TRBJ2-3; 12 nucleotides match TRBD2. Unmatched junction bases numbered 12, after V lost 3 bases and J lost 2 bases. The CDR3 spans 19 residues. The CDR3 sequence is CASSFGLAGGSRPTDTQYF. DNA of the CDR3: TGTGCCAGCAGTTTCGGGCTAGCGGGAGGGTCCCGCCCCACAGATACGCAGTATTTT.

This clonotype has ten or more counts. CDR3 in DNA: TGCGCCAGCAGCCAAGTTTGGGGGGAGGCGGGCACAGATACGCAGTATTTT. It is translated as CASSQVWGEAGTDTQYF. This chain connects TRBV4-3 to TRBJ2-3; possible D gene TRBD2, 6 bases. Trimming left V 1 base short and J 1 base short, with 15 bases between. There are 17 residues in the CDR3. Germline V CDR1 and CDR2: LGHNA, YSLEER.

This clonotype was observed a handful of times. The chain joins TRBV27 to TRBJ2-7; D gene unclear. The CDR3 runs to 13 residues. V lost 11 bases to trimming and J lost 2 bases, with 16 bases between them. CDR1 MNHEY and CDR2 SMNVEV come from the germline V gene (reference sequence). The CDR3 sequence: CAARATNTYEQYF. In nucleotides, the CDR3 is TGTGCCGCCCGTGCTACTAATACCTACGAGCAGTACTTC.

The genes are TRBV7-6 and TRBJ2-2; D is unresolved. CDR1 is SGHVS and CDR2 is FNYEAQ in the germline V gene. The CDR3 has 14 residues. Trimming left V 1 base short and J 7 bases short, with 10 bases between. The CDR3 DNA sequence: TGTGCCAGCAGCTTAGTTGTATCCATCGGGGAGCTGTTTTTT. Translated, it gives CASSLVVSIGELFF.

This clonotype showed up just a few times. The V call is TRBV7-9, the J call TRBJ2-3, with D uncertain. With 5 bases removed from V and 4 bases from J, the gap between germline ends came to 10 bases. The germline gives CDR1 SEHNR, CDR2 FQNEAQ (reference sequence). The CDR3 is 13 residues long. CDR3 protein: CASSPTAPDTQYF. DNA for the CDR3: TGTGCCAGCAGCCCTACCGCCCCAGATACGCAGTATTTT.

This clonotype has more than one count but fewer than ten. The DNA is omitted, as the CDR3 cannot be located on it reliably, and the CDR3 follows TCRdb's listing. This CDR3 is CASTSGRRNQPQHF. V gene TRBV19 combines with J gene TRBJ1-5. Termini included, the CDR3 measures 14 amino acids. Germline V gene sequence: CDR1 LNHDA, CDR2 SQIVND (reference sequence).

A few counts support this clonotype. The genes are TRBV24-1 and TRBJ1-4, with TRBD1 identical over 10 bases. This CDR3 region has 15 residues. Germline values: CDR1 KGHDR, CDR2 SFDVKD. J lost 7 bases, V lost 3 bases, and 4 bases had no gene match. The CDR3 is CATSDARTGGEKLFF. Here the CDR3 DNA reads TGTGCCACCAGTGATGCTCGGACAGGGGGTGAAAAACTGTTTTTT.

This clonotype was detected a few times. The chain uses TRBV7-2 and TRBJ1-1, with 10 bases fitting TRBD1. CDR3 length: 16 residues. Germline CDR1 is SGHTA and CDR2 is FQGNSA. Trimming removed 1 base from V and 4 bases from J; junction bases left unmatched: 6. The CDR3 DNA sequence: TGTGCCAGCAGCTTAGGGGACAGGGGCCCCACCACTGAAGCTTTCTTT. Translation: CASSLGDRGPTTEAFF. The variable domain in full, with the rest retrieved from reference TRBV7-2 and TRBJ1-1, is GAGVSQSPSNKVTEKGKDVELRCDPISGHTALYWYRQSLGQGLEFLIYFQGNSAPDKSGLPSDRFSAERTGGSVSTLTIQRTQQEDSAVYLCASSLGDRGPTTEAFFGQGTRLTVV.

The chain uses TRBV14 and TRBJ1-5; D is ambiguous. This CDR3 comprises 13 residues. The V end was cut by 4 bases, the J end by 13 bases, with 17 bases between. Germline V gene sequence: CDR1 SGHDN, CDR2 FVKESK. The CDR3 DNA sequence: TGTGCCAGCAGCCCGGCTGGAGGGCGGACTCAGCATTTT. Its protein is CASSPAGGRTQHF.

This clonotype was seen only a few times. CDR3 coding DNA: TGTGCCAGCAGCCGGGACAGGGGTAACACCGGGGAGCTGTTTTTT. Residues: CASSRDRGNTGELFF. The J gene is TRBJ2-2, the V gene TRBV11-3, with 10 bases fitting TRBD1. Germline CDR1 reads SGHNT; CDR2 reads YENEEA. This CDR3 has 15 amino acids. V trimming: 5 bases; J trimming: 2 bases; junction bases outside the gene matches: 2.

In this sample, this clonotype turned up a few times. The genes are TRBV20-1 and TRBJ2-3; 10 positions agree with TRBD2. The CDR3 has 15 amino acids. Germline loops: CDR1 DFQATT, CDR2 SNEGSKA (reference sequence). Trimming cost V 6 bases and J 2 bases; bases outside gene matches: 8. CDR3 sequence reads: CSAGALAGVTDTQYF. Here the CDR3 DNA reads TGCAGTGCGGGGGCCCTAGCGGGAGTCACAGATACGCAGTATTTT.

This clonotype has just a few counts. V is TRBV7-3 and J is TRBJ1-1, with a tentative D call TRBD1 (6 bases). Between the trimmed V and J ends, which lost 1 base and 0 bases, there was a span of 15 bases. The CDR3 is 17 amino acids. Per germline, CDR1 SGHTA and CDR2 FQGTGA. CDR3 sequence: CASSLRGGRTMNTEAFF. The CDR3 coding sequence is TGTGCCAGCAGCTTAAGAGGGGGACGGACCATGAACACTGAAGCTTTCTTT. Full variable domain (remainder filled in from reference TRBV7-3 and TRBJ1-1): GAGVSQTPSNKVTEKGKYVELRCDPISGHTALYWYRQSLGQGPEFLIYFQGTGAADDSGLPNDRFFAVRPEGSVSTLKIQRTERGDSAVYLCASSLRGGRTMNTEAFFGQGTRLTVV.

This clonotype was detected many times. The J gene is TRBJ2-5, the V gene TRBV9, with 7 bases fitting TRBD1. With 1 base clipped from V and 4 bases from J, the junction kept 1 base outside the gene matches. This CDR3 has 13 residues. The germline V gene has CDR1 SGDLS and CDR2 YYNGEE. CDR3 residues: CASSVTGAETQYF. The CDR3 DNA sequence: TGTGCCAGCAGCGTAACAGGGGCAGAGACCCAGTACTTC.

CDR3: CASSPGTGYRELFF. CDR3 coding DNA: TGTGCCAGCAGCCCTGGGACTGGCTATCGGGAGCTGTTTTTT. The chain employs TRBV5-6 and TRBJ2-2; D is perhaps TRBD2 (6 bases). This CDR3 has 14 residues. Trimming shortened V by 4 bases and J by 9 bases, and 16 bases separated the two germline ends. CDR1 and CDR2 from the germline V gene are SGHDT and YYEEEE.

V and J are TRBV6-1 and TRBJ2-7; TRBD1 might be the D (5 bases). The CDR3 has 14 amino acids. The V gene lost 4 bases and the J gene lost 3 bases, with 13 bases spanning the gap. The germline V gene has CDR1 MNHNS and CDR2 SASEGT. CDR3 in DNA: TGTGCCAGCAGTGCCTCAGGGTCTCTCTACGAGCAGTACTTC. The encoded protein is CASSASGSLYEQYF.

This clonotype turned up a few times. The CDR3 bases are TGCGCCAGCAGCCAAGATTGGGCGGGCCCTGACAATGAGCAGTTCTTC. This translates into CASSQDWAGPDNEQFF. The genes are TRBV4-3 and TRBJ2-1; possible D gene TRBD2, 5 bases. The length of the CDR3 is 16 residues. Deletions cut 0 bases from V and 5 bases from J, with 14 bases between. Germline CDR1 and CDR2: LGHNA and YSLEER.

This clonotype showed up many times. The J gene is TRBJ2-1, the V gene TRBV20-1; 11 bases are shared with TRBD2. The CDR3 sequence is 13 residues long. With 3 bases clipped from V and 15 bases from J, the junction kept 10 bases outside the gene matches. Germline V lookup: CDR1 DFQATT, CDR2 SNEGSKA (reference sequence). CDR3 sequence (DNA): TGCAGTGCTAGCCCTCGACTAGCGGGGCCCTGGTTCTTC. Amino acids: CSASPRLAGPWFF.